The 2 T cell receptor beta chains reported below all come from one sample, sequenced in a study of blood T cell repertoires in COVID-19. Clones were sequenced by immunoSEQ multiplex PCR, and TCRdb holds only the in-frame ones, with some missing. The data contain roughly 250,000 clones, around 89% of them seen just once; the ten biggest clones take up under 0.95%. Input material: peripheral blood. These receptors were collected from a man aged 25 to 40 with acute or convalescent COVID-19.

The V and J genes are TRBV5-1 and TRBJ1-2, with 8 bases aligning to TRBD1. The CDR3 runs to 14 residues. The trim removed 2 bases at V and 5 bases at J, leaving 5 bases unmatched. The germline gives CDR1 SGHRS, CDR2 YFSETQ. The CDR3 region is CASSFGTGDYGYTF. The CDR3, as DNA: TGCGCCAGCAGCTTCGGGACAGGAGATTATGGCTACACCTTC.

This sequence joins TRBV3-1 (or the pseudogene TRBV3-2) and TRBJ2-7; no reliable D call. The CDR3 loop spans 12 amino acids. CDR1 LGHDT and CDR2 YNNKEL come from the germline V gene (reference sequence). V dropped 1 base and J dropped 6 bases, with 7 bases sitting between them. The CDR3 DNA is TGTGCCAGCAGCCAAGGAGTAACCGAGCAGTACTTC. Its protein product is CASSQGVTEQYF.